The 21 T cell receptor beta chains in this list originate from one sample, sequenced in a study of Ad26.COV2.S vaccination and SARS-CoV-2 variants. The assay was immunoSEQ multiplex PCR, and TCRdb's table has in-frame clones only and misses some. The table includes hundreds of thousands of clones, approximately 92% detected once. Treatment defined: roughly 20 received Ad26.COV2.S at low or high dose, single or two shots; about 5 received placebo; per-sample allocation not given. Vaccine and placebo recipients were sampled on day 63 after the first injection. The sequenced sample was peripheral blood, obtained in a trial of Ad26.COV2.S vaccine versus placebo. The receptors were sampled from a person aged 18-65 years who received the Ad26.COV2.S COVID-19 vaccine or a placebo.

The chain carries TRBV18 and TRBJ1-1, with D unresolved. Trimming took off 0 bases at V and 1 base at J, with 15 bases between the two ends. The germline V gene has CDR1 KGHSH and CDR2 LQKENI. The CDR3 is 17 amino acids. DNA for the CDR3: TGTGCCAGCTCACCACCCGCGTCCCTGGTGACGAACACTGAAGCTTTCTTT. As protein: CASSPPASLVTNTEAFF.

In this sample, this clone turned up once. CDR3 in amino acids: CASSFTGVSEQYF. The CDR3 DNA is TGCGCCAGCAGTTTCACAGGGGTGTCCGAGCAGTACTTC. This rearrangement joins TRBV4-3 to TRBJ2-7; 7 nucleotides align to TRBD1. Germline V lookup: CDR1 LGHNA, CDR2 YSLEER. V shed 6 bases and J 6 bases; nucleotides not matched to a gene: 8. The CDR3 runs 13 residues.

The V call is TRBV27, the J call TRBJ2-5; 8 bases match TRBD1. Germline trimming cut 6 bases from V and 5 bases from J; bases unmatched to any gene: 17. CDR1 is MNHEY, CDR2 SMNVEV, per germline (reference sequence). The CDR3 runs to 17 residues. The CDR3 is CASSLKEPTGVEETQYF. In DNA form, the CDR3 reads TGTGCCAGCAGCCTAAAAGAACCGACAGGGGTTGAGGAGACCCAGTACTTC.

Written as DNA, the CDR3 is TGTGCCCTCGGCAGGGGAGGAGGCTACACCTTC. Protein sequence: CALGRGGGYTF. The rearrangement joins TRBV28 to TRBJ1-2; weak D call: TRBD1 (6 bases). CDR3 size: 11 residues. Germline V gene lookup returns CDR1 MDHEN and CDR2 SYDVKM. Between the trimmed V and J ends, which lost 11 bases and 8 bases, there was a span of 15 bases.

The chain uses TRBV30 and TRBJ2-2, with D tentatively TRBD1 (7 bases). The germline V gene encodes CDR1 GTSNPN and CDR2 SVGIG (reference sequence). Trimming took off 3 bases at V and 5 bases at J, with 13 bases between the two ends. The CDR3 has 14 residues. This CDR3 reads CAWSPGGSTGELFF. The CDR3 DNA follows: TGTGCCTGGAGCCCAGGGGGGAGTACCGGGGAGCTGTTTTTT. Full variable domain (rest looked up from reference TRBV30 and TRBJ2-2): SQTIHQWPATLVQPVGSPLSLECTVEGTSNPNLYWYRQAAGRGLQLLFYSVGIGQISSEVPQNLSASRPQDRQFILSSKKLLLSDSGFYLCAWSPGGSTGELFFGEGSRLTVL.

Regarding this clone: This specimen includes other DNA sequences encoding the same CDR3. This chain joins TRBV9 and TRBJ2-7, with D possibly being TRBD2 (5 bases). CDR1 SGDLS and CDR2 YYNGEE come from the germline V gene. The CDR3 runs 14 residues. Trimming removed 0 bases from V and 2 bases from J, with 9 bases in between. CDR3 nucleotides: TGTGCCAGCAGCGTAGGGACGGGGACCTACGAGCAGTACTTC. Translation gives CASSVGTGTYEQYF.

This chain joins TRBV19 and TRBJ2-5, with a possible D match to TRBD1 (6 bases). The CDR3 length is 14 residues. The ends were cut back, 4 bases at V and 0 bases at J, with 9 bases in the middle. The V gene's germline CDR1 is LNHDA and CDR2 SQIVND (reference sequence). CDR3 sequence (DNA): TGTGCCAGTAGTACCAGACAGGACCAAGAGACCCAGTACTTC. It yields the protein CASSTRQDQETQYF.

The CDR3 here is CASSFGQTGYTF. CDR3 nucleotides: TGTGCCAGCAGCTTCGGACAGACCGGCTACACCTTC. The chain employs TRBV7-2 and TRBJ1-2, with TRBD1 as a possible D gene (6 bases). The V and J ends lost 3 bases and 8 bases respectively, with 10 bases between them. The CDR3 spans 12 residues. Germline assignment: CDR1 SGHTA and CDR2 FQGNSA.

This rearrangement joins TRBV5-1 to TRBJ2-7, with D possibly called TRBD1 or TRBD2 (5 bases each). Germline lookup yields CDR1 SGHRS and CDR2 YFSETQ. The V gene lost 5 bases and the J gene lost 0 bases, with 21 bases spanning the gap. The CDR3 length is 17 residues. The CDR3 protein is CASSFITGTRSSYEQYF. Written as DNA, the CDR3 is TGCGCCAGCAGTTTTATTACCGGGACCAGAAGCTCCTACGAGCAGTACTTC. The complete variable domain, with remaining parts taken from reference TRBV5-1 and TRBJ2-7, reads KAGVTQTPRYLIKTRGQQVTLSCSPISGHRSVSWYQQTPGQGLQFLFEYFSETQRNKGNFPGRFSGRQFSNSRSEMNVSTLELGDSALYLCASSFITGTRSSYEQYFGPGTRLTVT.

The rearrangement links TRBV6-5 to TRBJ1-5; D gene unclear. With 0 bases removed from V and 2 bases from J, the gap between germline ends came to 11 bases. Germline CDR1 is MNHEY and CDR2 is SVGAGI. CDR3 size: 16 residues. CDR3 bases: TGTGCCAGCAGTTACTCCCGCCCGATCCGCAATCAGCCCCAGCATTTT. Protein sequence: CASSYSRPIRNQPQHF.

This clone has just one count. CDR3 in amino acids: CASSQGPGQDYGYTF. CDR3 DNA sequence: TGTGCCAGCAGCCAAGGCCCTGGACAGGACTATGGCTACACCTTC. The chain combines TRBV3-1 (or the pseudogene TRBV3-2) with TRBJ1-2; 7 bases agree with TRBD1. With V trimmed by 1 base and J by 3 bases, 5 bases remained unmatched. Germline V gives CDR1 LGHDT, CDR2 YNNKEL (reference sequence). The CDR3 contains 15 residues.

This sequence joins TRBV7-6 and TRBJ2-7, with D possibly matching TRBD1 (6 bases). CDR1 SGHVS and CDR2 FNYEAQ come from the germline V gene. This CDR3 spans 16 amino acids. The germline V and J ends were trimmed by 2 bases and 0 bases, with 14 bases remaining between them. In DNA form, the CDR3 reads TGTGCCAGCAGCTTAAGAGCCGGGACAAACTCCTACGAGCAGTACTTC. The encoded protein is CASSLRAGTNSYEQYF.

This sequence joins TRBV7-8 and TRBJ1-6, with 9 bases fitting TRBD1. The CDR3 covers 15 residues. Germline CDR1 SGHVS, CDR2 FQNEAQ. Trimming cost V 5 bases and J 10 bases; bases outside gene matches: 9. The CDR3 loop is CASSASGQGNSPLHF. The DNA of the CDR3 is TGTGCCAGCAGCGCCTCGGGACAGGGTAACTCACCCCTCCACTTT.

The chain carries TRBV9 and TRBJ1-5, with a tentative D call TRBD1 (5 bases). The V end lost 3 bases, the J end lost 0 bases, and 10 bases lay between the germline ends. Germline values: CDR1 SGDLS, CDR2 YYNGEE. The CDR3 is 15 residues long. The CDR3 DNA reads as TGTGCCAGCAGCGGGGGGAGAAATAGCAATCAGCCCCAGCATTTT. Its translation is CASSGGRNSNQPQHF.

The chain has TRBV6-5 and TRBJ2-2; D gene unclear. The germline gives CDR1 MNHEY, CDR2 SVGAGI. This CDR3 region has 15 residues. Trimming cost V 8 bases and J 1 base, with 14 bases left between them. The CDR3 reads CASQRDGWNTGELFF. The DNA for the CDR3 is TGTGCCAGCCAACGCGACGGGTGGAACACCGGGGAGCTGTTTTTT.

This chain connects TRBV7-6 to TRBJ2-7; 7 nucleotides align to TRBD1. The germline V gene has CDR1 SGHVS and CDR2 FNYEAQ. The CDR3 totals 15 residues. V dropped 4 bases and J dropped 3; count of bases not matched to a gene: 9. In DNA, the CDR3 is TGTGCCAGCAGCTCATTCCGGGACAGCCTCTACGAGCAGTACTTC. Amino acid sequence: CASSSFRDSLYEQYF.

The chain combines TRBV6-2 or TRBV6-3 with TRBJ2-1; 11 nucleotides line up with TRBD2. With V trimmed by 7 bases and J by 4 bases, 9 bases remained unmatched. Per germline, CDR1 MNHEY and CDR2 SVGEGT. The CDR3 covers 16 residues. CDR3 nucleotide sequence: TGTGCCAGCACCCCATGGGGGACTAGCGGTTACAATGAGCAGTTCTTC. Its protein is CASTPWGTSGYNEQFF.

The chain recombines TRBV5-1 with TRBJ2-7, with 8 bases aligning to TRBD1. The CDR3 is made up of 14 amino acids. CDR1 is SGHRS, CDR2 YFSETQ, per germline. J lost 4 bases, V lost 2 bases, and 5 bases had no gene match. CDR3: CASSFSTGGYEQYF. Here the CDR3 DNA reads TGCGCCAGCAGCTTCTCAACAGGGGGTTACGAGCAGTACTTC.

The chain joins TRBV4-2 to TRBJ1-1; 7 bases are shared with TRBD1. This CDR3 is built from 16 residues. The trim removed 2 bases at V and 4 bases at J, leaving 10 bases unmatched. CDR1 LGHNA and CDR2 YNFKEQ come from the germline V gene. The CDR3 loop reads CASSQPRGGEGTEAFF. CDR3 in DNA: TGTGCCAGCAGCCAACCCAGGGGGGGAGAAGGCACTGAAGCTTTCTTT.

This chain joins TRBV5-1 and TRBJ1-5, with D perhaps TRBD1 (6 bases). The germline CDR1 and CDR2 sequences are SGHRS and YFSETQ. V was trimmed by 0 bases and J by 6 bases, leaving 13 bases between them. This CDR3 contains 15 residues. The CDR3 sequence is CASSLVGGGGQPQHF. CDR3 sequence (DNA): TGCGCCAGCAGCTTGGTGGGGGGGGGCGGTCAGCCCCAGCATTTT.

With regard to this clone: Additional DNA sequences in this sample encode the identical CDR3. This rearrangement joins TRBV9 to TRBJ2-7; 7 bases are a match to TRBD1. The CDR3 loop spans 14 amino acids. Trimming removed 0 bases from V and 2 bases from J; junction bases left unmatched: 2. Germline V CDR1 and CDR2: SGDLS, YYNGEE. CDR3 region: CASSVGTGAYEQYF. CDR3 DNA: TGTGCCAGCAGCGTAGGTACAGGGGCCTACGAGCAGTACTTC.